This T cell receptor beta chain originates from a study of blood T cell repertoires in COVID-19. Turning to the study itself: The United States, Italy and Spain provided the acute and convalescent COVID-19 samples. Sources were T cells, B-cell-depleted T cells, or PBMCs; the material itself was cDNA or gDNA.

Authors' methods: Amplification of reference gene primers was used by the study to estimate nucleated cell counts. Assay used: immunoSEQ multiplex PCR; TCRdb lists only in-frame clones, some missing. V and J calls and clone size come straight from that table; D and trimming were deduced from the DNA. This sample has about 130,000 clones, with around 87% found just once. This CDR3 has 15 residues. Germline V gives CDR1 MNHEY, CDR2 SVGAGI. The junction had 3 bases not matched to a gene; V was cut back by 5 bases and J by 6 bases. The V gene is TRBV6-5, the J gene TRBJ2-3, with TRBD2 identical over 15 bases. The specimen was peripheral blood. The clonotype originates from a man aged 50-59 years with active COVID-19. CDR3 amino acids: CASSKGLAGGDTQYF. The DNA of the CDR3 is TGTGCCAGCAGTAAGGGACTAGCGGGGGGCGATACGCAGTATTTT.